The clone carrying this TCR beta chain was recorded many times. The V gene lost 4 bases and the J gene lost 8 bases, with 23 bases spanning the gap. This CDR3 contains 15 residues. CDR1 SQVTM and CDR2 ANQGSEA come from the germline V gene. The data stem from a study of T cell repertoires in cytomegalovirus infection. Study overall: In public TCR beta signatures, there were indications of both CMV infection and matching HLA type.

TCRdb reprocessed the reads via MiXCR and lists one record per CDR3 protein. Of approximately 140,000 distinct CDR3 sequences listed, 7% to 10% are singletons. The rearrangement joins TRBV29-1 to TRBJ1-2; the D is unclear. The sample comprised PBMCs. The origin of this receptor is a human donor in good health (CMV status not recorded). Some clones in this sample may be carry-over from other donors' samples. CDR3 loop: CSVGISAGFSAGYTF. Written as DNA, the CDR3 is TGCAGCGTTGGAATAAGCGCAGGTTTTTCGGCCGGCTACACCTTC.